These 24 T cell receptor beta chains were sequenced from one sample in a study of T cells in localized non-small cell lung cancer (dated by TCRdb to 2020 to 2022). The method was the immunoSEQ multiplex PCR assay. The table was pulled from immuneACCESS by TCRdb, which kept in-frame rearrangements only. Such tables lose some clones; where checked, under half of the loss comes from unresolved V genes, and the rest has no known cause. This sample holds around 28,000 clones; roughly nine tenths were observed only once. Of the sample, under 3% is held by the ten largest clones. The sample here was peripheral blood, taken before any cancer treatment. The receptors stem from a female donor of 60 years or more with stage I lung adenocarcinoma.

This clone came up a few times. The sample has other DNA sequences that encode this CDR3 too. The chain recombines TRBV6-1 with TRBJ2-1, with 7 bases fitting TRBD2. Germline loops: CDR1 MNHNS, CDR2 SASEGT. Trimming removed 2 bases from V and 0 bases from J; junction bases left unmatched: 7. The length of the CDR3 is 17 residues. The CDR3 DNA is TGTGCCAGCAGTGAATACGGGGGGTCAAGCTCCTACAATGAGCAGTTCTTC. As protein: CASSEYGGSSSYNEQFF.

This clone showed up just once. This chain joins TRBV19 and TRBJ2-2; D remains unclear. The CDR3 is 15 residues long. Germline loops: CDR1 LNHDA, CDR2 SQIVND (reference sequence). Trimming cost V 8 bases and J 1 base, with 14 bases left between them. CDR3 loop: CASVAGSGNTGELFF. DNA of the CDR3: TGTGCCAGTGTAGCAGGTTCGGGGAACACCGGGGAGCTGTTTTTT. The complete variable domain, with remaining parts taken from reference TRBV19 and TRBJ2-2, reads DGGITQSPKYLFRKEGQNVTLSCEQNLNHDAMYWYRQDPGQGLRLIYYSQIVNDFQKGDIAEGYSVSREKKESFPLTVTSAQKNPTAFYLCASVAGSGNTGELFFGEGSRLTVL.

The CDR3 spells CASSPTGTSDNEQFF. In DNA form, the CDR3 reads TGCGCCAGCAGCCCAACCGGGACTAGCGACAATGAGCAGTTCTTC. V gene TRBV4-3 combines with J gene TRBJ2-1; TRBD2 matches at 10 bases. The trim removed 4 bases at V and 5 bases at J, leaving 5 bases unmatched. Germline V gene sequence: CDR1 LGHNA, CDR2 YSLEER. The CDR3 totals 15 residues.

The rearrangement joins TRBV6-5 to TRBJ1-2, with a weak D call TRBD1 (5 bases). This CDR3 contains 14 residues. Trimming left V 2 bases short and J 6 bases short, with 13 bases between. From germline, CDR1 is MNHEY and CDR2 SVGAGI. CDR3 sequence reads: CASSYERGGNGYTF. Here the CDR3 DNA reads TGTGCCAGCAGTTACGAGCGGGGGGGGAATGGCTACACCTTC.

The V call is TRBV30, the J call TRBJ1-1; D is unresolved. CDR1 and CDR2 (germline): GTSNPN, SVGIG (reference sequence). The CDR3 sequence is 13 residues long. V was pared by 8 bases and J by 8 bases, with 21 bases between. The CDR3 here is CAVERLSDFEAFF. CDR3 sequence (DNA): TGTGCCGTGGAAAGGCTATCGGACTTCGAAGCTTTCTTT.

The J gene is TRBJ2-7, the V gene TRBV7-2; D unclear. V lost 0 bases and J 6 bases, leaving 15 bases between the germline ends. The germline gives CDR1 SGHTA, CDR2 FQGNSA. This CDR3 spans 15 amino acids. The CDR3 loop is CASSLAPTSPIEQYF. CDR3 nucleotide sequence: TGTGCCAGCAGCTTAGCACCTACGAGCCCAATCGAGCAGTACTTC.

The chain recombines TRBV7-9 with TRBJ2-1; D is uncertain. Between the trimmed V and J ends, which lost 3 bases and 3 bases, there was a span of 15 bases. The CDR3 length is 16 residues. Germline V gene lookup returns CDR1 SEHNR and CDR2 FQNEAQ (reference sequence). This CDR3 is CASSFYTDYYYNEQFF. CDR3 DNA sequence: TGTGCCAGCAGCTTTTACACGGATTACTACTACAATGAGCAGTTCTTC.

The gene calls are TRBV30 and TRBJ1-2; D ambiguous. In germline, CDR1 is GTSNPN, CDR2 SVGIG (reference sequence). The CDR3 length is 12 residues. With 3 bases removed from V and 8 bases from J, the gap between germline ends came to 13 bases. The CDR3 sequence: CAWSPGEMGYTF. CDR3 DNA sequence: TGTGCCTGGAGCCCCGGGGAAATGGGCTACACCTTC.

The chain uses TRBV7-7 and TRBJ2-5, with D possibly matching TRBD2 (5 bases). From germline, CDR1 is SSHAT and CDR2 FNYEAQ (reference sequence). The length of the CDR3 is 15 residues. V was clipped by 3 bases and J by 4 bases, with 15 bases between them. The DNA of the CDR3 is TGTGCCAGCAGCTTGAGTCCGGGATCGGGAGAGACCCAGTACTTC. Its translation: CASSLSPGSGETQYF.

The chain links TRBV20-1 to TRBJ2-1; D unresolved. The germline gives CDR1 DFQATT, CDR2 SNEGSKA (reference sequence). Trimming cost V 3 bases and J 10 bases, with 4 bases left between them. The CDR3 is 9 amino acids. This chain's CDR3 is CSASPEQFF. CDR3 bases: TGCAGTGCTAGCCCCGAGCAGTTCTTC.

This chain connects TRBV14 to TRBJ2-7; 11 nucleotides match TRBD2. V was pared by 6 bases and J by 3 bases, with 16 bases of the junction left unmatched. The CDR3 extends over 18 amino acids. CDR1 and CDR2 from the germline V gene are SGHDN and FVKESK. In nucleotides, the CDR3 is TGTGCCAGCAGAAACACCCGCACACCTAGCGGGAGGAGCTACGAGCAGTACTTC. This gives the protein CASRNTRTPSGRSYEQYF. Complete variable domain (other parts from reference TRBV14 and TRBJ2-7): EAGVTQFPSHSVIEKGQTVTLRCDPISGHDNLYWYRRVMGKEIKFLLHFVKESKQDESGMPNNRFLAERTGGTYSTLKVQPAELEDSGVYFCASRNTRTPSGRSYEQYFGPGTRLTVT.

The chain employs TRBV9 and TRBJ2-1; TRBD2 agrees at 9 bases. The V and J ends lost 4 bases and 5 bases, in that order; junction bases with no gene match: 7. The germline CDR1 and CDR2 sequences are SGDLS and YYNGEE. The CDR3 is made up of 15 amino acids. The CDR3 nucleotides read TGTGCCAGCAGCCCCCGACTAGCGGACAACAATGAGCAGTTCTTC. Amino acids: CASSPRLADNNEQFF.

Here the CDR3 DNA reads TGTGCCAGTAGTACTCAGGGCACGGACTATGGCTACACCTTC. This sequence encodes CASSTQGTDYGYTF. The chain uses TRBV19 and TRBJ1-2, with D maybe TRBD1 (5 bases). V was trimmed by 4 bases and J by 3 bases, leaving 12 bases between them. The CDR3 covers 14 residues. Germline-derived CDR1 and CDR2 are LNHDA and SQIVND (reference sequence).

This clone has only one observation. The V and J genes are TRBV19 and TRBJ2-3; D might be TRBD1 (5 bases). CDR1 is LNHDA and CDR2 is SQIVND in the germline V gene (reference sequence). The CDR3 covers 16 residues. V lost 0 bases, J lost 5 bases, and 15 bases lay in between. The CDR3: CASSIDQGGRVDTQYF. Written as DNA, the CDR3 is TGTGCCAGTAGTATAGATCAGGGCGGTCGGGTAGATACGCAGTATTTT.

This clone appeared a few times. The chain joins TRBV19 to TRBJ2-6; weak D call: TRBD1 (6 bases). Per the germline V gene, CDR1 is LNHDA and CDR2 is SQIVND (reference sequence). V was pared by 3 bases and J by 0 bases, with 15 bases between. The CDR3 loop spans 18 amino acids. CDR3: CASSIRPGADSGANVLTF. The CDR3, as DNA: TGTGCCAGTAGTATCCGCCCAGGGGCGGACTCTGGGGCCAACGTCCTGACTTTC.

The V and J genes are TRBV28 and TRBJ2-7; D gene ambiguous. CDR1 is MDHEN, CDR2 SYDVKM, per germline. This CDR3 contains 13 residues. V lost 4 bases to trimming and J lost 2 bases, with 9 bases between them. The CDR3 DNA reads as TGTGCCAGCAGTTCGGCGCTTCCCTACGAGCAGTACTTC. Amino acids: CASSSALPYEQYF.

The V call is TRBV10-3, the J call TRBJ2-1; D perhaps matches TRBD1 (5 bases). Per the germline V gene, CDR1 is ENHRY and CDR2 is SYGVKD. The CDR3 is made up of 16 amino acids. Trimming left V 3 bases short and J 4 bases short, with 16 bases between. This CDR3 reads CAISDNPLDRYNEQFF. For the CDR3, the DNA is TGTGCCATCAGTGATAACCCCCTAGACAGATACAATGAGCAGTTCTTC.

CDR3: CASRGSWVRYEQYF. The CDR3 nucleotides read TGTGCCAGCCGTGGAAGCTGGGTGAGGTACGAGCAGTACTTC. This sequence joins TRBV6-1 and TRBJ2-7, with D hard to call. With 8 bases removed from V and 4 bases from J, the gap between germline ends came to 18 bases. Germline V lookup: CDR1 MNHNS, CDR2 SASEGT. This CDR3 is 14 amino acids long.

In DNA form, the CDR3 reads TGTGCCATCAGTGACGGGCGGAGAGATTACAATGAGCAGTTCTTC. Translation gives CAISDGRRDYNEQFF. The chain recombines TRBV10-3 with TRBJ2-1; unclear D gene. The CDR3 is 15 residues long. V was cut by 3 bases and J by 4 bases, with 13 bases left in between. From germline, CDR1 is ENHRY and CDR2 SYGVKD.

The V call is TRBV6-5, the J call TRBJ2-7, with TRBD2 identical over 11 bases. After removal of 6 bases from V and 3 bases from J, the junction contained 1 base not matched to a gene. The length of the CDR3 is 13 residues. Per the germline V gene, CDR1 is MNHEY and CDR2 is SVGAGI. For the CDR3, the DNA is TGTGCCAGCAGGACTAGCGGGGTCTACGAGCAGTACTTC. It is translated as CASRTSGVYEQYF.

This sequence joins TRBV7-2 and TRBJ1-1; 7 nucleotides match TRBD1. The CDR3 length is 13 residues. J lost 7 bases, V lost 5 bases, and 7 bases had no gene match. The germline gives CDR1 SGHTA, CDR2 FQGNSA. Here the CDR3 DNA reads TGTGCCAGCAGCCCCGGGACAGCGGATGAAGCTTTCTTT. Its translation is CASSPGTADEAFF.

The V gene is TRBV2, the J gene TRBJ1-4; D call uncertain. Looked up from germline, CDR1 is SNHLY and CDR2 is FYNNEI. The CDR3 loop spans 11 amino acids. V lost 6 bases and J lost 15, with 14 bases in between. The CDR3 sequence: CASSVESHLFF. Here the CDR3 DNA reads TGTGCCAGCAGCGTTGAGAGCCACTTGTTTTTT.

The chain links TRBV7-9 to TRBJ2-2; D remains ambiguous. V lost 4 bases and J lost 8, with 11 bases in between. The CDR3 covers 13 residues. Germline CDR1 is SEHNR and CDR2 is FQNEAQ (reference sequence). The CDR3 protein is CASSSPSRGELFF. CDR3 coding DNA: TGTGCCAGCAGCTCCCCTTCTCGGGGGGAGCTGTTTTTT.

The chain has TRBV6-1 and TRBJ2-1; D might be TRBD1 (6 bases). Germline V gene lookup returns CDR1 MNHNS and CDR2 SASEGT. This CDR3 region has 16 residues. Trimming left V 4 bases short and J 2 bases short, with 15 bases between. This CDR3 reads CASSVLQGGPYNEQFF. Written as DNA, the CDR3 is TGTGCCAGCAGTGTATTACAAGGGGGTCCCTACAATGAGCAGTTCTTC.